The T cell receptor (beta chain) described here comes from a study of blood T cell repertoires in COVID-19. Enrolled through a virtual design, the participants were between about 18 and 100 years of age and came from about two dozen US areas. Researchers sorted participants into cohorts using their self-reported clinical history. All recovered Cohort 3 donors got two negative PCRs, got clearance, or saw symptom resolution. The method was immunoSEQ multiplex PCR; TCRdb's version includes in-frame clones alone and lacks a portion of them. In the table there are 190,000 or so clones, around 88% of which are singletons. Looked up from germline, CDR1 is SQVTM and CDR2 is ANQGSEA. The CDR3 sequence is 14 residues long. V dropped 6 bases and J dropped 2 bases, with 15 bases sitting between them.

This receptor was obtained from a woman in her 30s who had recovered from COVID-19. Sequences were obtained from PBMCs or T cells enriched from blood (not recorded which). J is TRBJ2-3 and V is TRBV29-1; no reliable D call. The CDR3 DNA is TGCAGCGTACTTGACACAACCGACACAGATACGCAGTATTTT. Translation gives CSVLDTTDTDTQYF.